Listed below are T cell receptor beta chains from one sample, sequenced in a study of blood T cell repertoires in COVID-19. Method: immunoSEQ multiplex PCR; TCRdb's copy keeps in-frame clones and lacks some. The table shows some 100,000 clones, with about 86% occurring only once. The sample consisted of PBMCs or T cells enriched from blood (not recorded which). These TCRs come from a woman between 50 and 59 years old who had recovered from COVID-19. Each CDR3 is given with its conserved first and last residue. The D gene is left open where the match is weak. Size is omitted from some rows. Given values are once, few, many or a class for expanded clones.

V: TRBV27; D: .; J: TRBJ1-2; size: .; CDR3: CASRLAGYANYGYTF; DNA: TGTGCCAGCAGGTTAGCAGGGTACGCTAACTATGGCTACACCTTC
V: TRBV19; D: .; J: TRBJ2-3; size: .; CDR3: CASSMSRVAPSTDTQYF; DNA: TGTGCCAGTAGTATGAGCAGGGTAGCTCCTAGCACAGATACGCAGTATTTT
V: TRBV11-2; D: TRBD1; J: TRBJ1-3; size: .; CDR3: CASSLSGTGGNTIYF; DNA: TGTGCCAGCAGCCTTTCCGGGACAGGGGGAAACACCATATATTTT
V: TRBV28; D: .; J: TRBJ1-1; size: .; CDR3: CASSLVRVTEAFF; DNA: TGTGCCAGCAGTTTGGTTCGGGTCACTGAAGCTTTCTTT
V: TRBV3-1/TRBV3-2; D: .; J: TRBJ2-5; size: .; CDR3: CASSPPDSFKTQYF; DNA: TGTGCCAGCAGTCCGCCGGACTCCTTTAAGACCCAGTACTTC
V: TRBV5-4; D: TRBD2; J: TRBJ2-7; size: once; CDR3: CASSGGGTNSYEQYF; DNA: TGTGCCAGCAGCGGCGGGGGAACCAACTCCTACGAGCAGTACTTC
V: TRBV3-1/TRBV3-2; D: .; J: TRBJ2-2; size: .; CDR3: CASSPSLALTGELFF; DNA: TGTGCCAGCAGCCCCTCCCTAGCGCTCACCGGGGAGCTGTTTTTT
V: TRBV6-5; D: .; J: TRBJ1-2; size: .; CDR3: CASRAGQSGSHTF; DNA: TGTGCCAGCAGGGCAGGACAGTCCGGATCTCACACCTTC
V: TRBV21-1; D: .; J: TRBJ1-1; size: .; CDR3: CASSKVQGAYRDTEAFF; DNA: TGTGCCAGCAGCAAAGTGCAGGGGGCCTACAGGGACACTGAAGCTTTCTTT
V: TRBV6-5; D: TRBD1; J: TRBJ1-2; size: .; CDR3: CASSTRTGLSYGYTF; DNA: TGTGCCAGCAGTACTCGGACAGGTTTGAGCTATGGCTACACCTTC
V: TRBV19; D: TRBD1; J: TRBJ2-7; size: .; CDR3: CASSIATGVTYEQYF; DNA: TGTGCCAGTAGTATAGCGACAGGGGTCACCTACGAGCAGTACTTC